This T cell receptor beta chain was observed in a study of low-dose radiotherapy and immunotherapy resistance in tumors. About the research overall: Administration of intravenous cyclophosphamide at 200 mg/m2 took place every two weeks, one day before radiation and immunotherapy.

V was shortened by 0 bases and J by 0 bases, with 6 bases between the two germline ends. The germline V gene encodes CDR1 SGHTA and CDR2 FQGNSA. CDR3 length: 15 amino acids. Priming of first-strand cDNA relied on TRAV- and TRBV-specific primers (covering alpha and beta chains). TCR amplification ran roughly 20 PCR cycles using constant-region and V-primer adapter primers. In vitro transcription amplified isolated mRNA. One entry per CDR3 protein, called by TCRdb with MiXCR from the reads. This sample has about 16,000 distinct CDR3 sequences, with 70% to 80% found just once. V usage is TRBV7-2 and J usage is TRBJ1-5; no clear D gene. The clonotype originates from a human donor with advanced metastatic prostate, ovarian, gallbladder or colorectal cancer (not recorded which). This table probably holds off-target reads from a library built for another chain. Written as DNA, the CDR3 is TGTGCCAGCAGCTTAGCGGGTTATAGCAATCAGCCCCAGCATTTT. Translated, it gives CASSLAGYSNQPQHF.